This T cell receptor beta chain stems from a study of T cell changes during pregnancy in multiple sclerosis. Produced via immunoSEQ multiplex PCR; TCRdb's table is partial and in-frame only. This sample yields roughly 100,000 clones, of which around 91% are seen a single time; 0.75% to 0.95% belongs to the top ten. The TCR was taken from a female donor with multiple sclerosis, enrolled in a pregnancy study. Here the sequenced sample was peripheral blood, taken after pregnancy.

CDR3 in amino acids: CASSLMAGPNYGYTF. DNA for the CDR3: TGTGCCAGCAGCTTGATGGCAGGCCCTAACTATGGCTACACCTTC. V and J are TRBV5-6 and TRBJ1-2, with D hard to call. Germline CDR1 is SGHDT and CDR2 is YYEEEE. This CDR3 has 15 residues. V gave up 1 base and J gave up 0 bases, with 10 bases separating them.